The entry that follows covers one T cell receptor beta chain sequence. Its antigen is not known. The sample is drawn from a study of T cell responses to AZD1222 COVID-19 vaccine. Study observations and caveats: The donors showed a predominance of white British ancestry and of females, with possible underestimation of clonal diversity. Baseline testing showed seropositivity in only six AZD1222 recipients. Only after the peak T cell response were repertoires sampled.

The CDR3 is 12 residues long. Trimming cost V 6 bases and J 3 bases; bases outside gene matches: 4. Per the germline V gene, CDR1 is SQVTM and CDR2 is ANQGSEA. Assay used: immunoSEQ multiplex PCR; TCRdb lists only in-frame clones, some missing. The sample comprises 130,000 or so clones, about 93% of which are singletons, and around 5.9% rests with the top ten. The receptor's source is an adult in good health. The source material was peripheral blood, sampled on day 0 of AZD1222 vaccination. The chain combines TRBV29-1 with TRBJ2-7; 8 nucleotides line up with TRBD2. CDR3 in amino acids: CSVGSGNYEQYF. CDR3 coding DNA: TGCAGCGTCGGTAGCGGGAACTACGAGCAGTACTTC.